The 26 T cell receptor beta chains below all came from one sample that was sequenced in a study of blood T cells in healthy people across ages. The second PCR ran roughly 6 to 11 cycles with a sample-barcoded 5' primer and J-beta primers. TCRdb fed the 5' RACE reads into MiXCR, producing one record per CDR3 protein. The table includes about 1.8 million distinct CDR3 sequences, 49% detected once. Sequencing was performed on blood. These receptor sequences come from a woman aged 40 to 55 in good health.

This clonotype showed up many times. This chain joins TRBV28 and TRBJ2-7; 9 bases match TRBD1. Looked up from germline, CDR1 is MDHEN and CDR2 is SYDVKM. V dropped 4 bases and J dropped 3; count of bases not matched to a gene: 7. The CDR3 has 15 residues. In DNA form, the CDR3 reads TGTGCCAGCAGTTCTCCGGGACAGGGAAACTACGAGCAGTACTTC. Its protein is CASSSPGQGNYEQYF.

The sample holds a few counts of this clonotype. The CDR3 nucleotides read TGCAGCGCCGGGACGGTCAGCTCCTACGAGCAGTACTTC. Amino acids: CSAGTVSSYEQYF. V is TRBV29-1 and J is TRBJ2-7; tentatively, D is TRBD1 or TRBD2 (5 bases each). CDR3 length: 13 amino acids. The V end was cut by 7 bases, the J end by 0 bases, with 13 bases between. The germline gives CDR1 SQVTM, CDR2 ANQGSEA.

The chain joins TRBV5-4 to TRBJ2-1; D is unresolved. The CDR3 is 15 residues long. Germline V gene data show CDR1 as SGHNT and CDR2 as YYREEE (reference sequence). V was cut by 3 bases and J by 7 bases, with 17 bases left in between. CDR3 nucleotides: TGTGCCAGCAGCTCCGTGGGGTGGGCGGTAAATGAGCAGTTCTTC. Translation: CASSSVGWAVNEQFF.

V usage is TRBV7-2 and J usage is TRBJ2-1; TRBD2 matches 10 bases. The CDR3 has 16 amino acids. The trim removed 5 bases at V and 6 bases at J, leaving 10 bases unmatched. Germline lookup yields CDR1 SGHTA and CDR2 FQGNSA. The CDR3 sequence is CASSQAFQRGGNEQFF. CDR3 in DNA: TGTGCCAGCAGCCAAGCGTTCCAGCGGGGGGGCAATGAGCAGTTCTTC.

The chain is built from TRBV4-2 and TRBJ2-1; 9 nucleotides align to TRBD2. The length of the CDR3 is 20 residues. CDR1 and CDR2 (germline): LGHNA, YNFKEQ. After removal of 0 bases from V and 2 bases from J, the junction contained 14 bases not matched to a gene. CDR3: CASSQEVGAGGPTPYNEQFF. The DNA of the CDR3 is TGTGCCAGCAGCCAAGAAGTGGGAGCGGGGGGCCCGACCCCCTACAATGAGCAGTTCTTC.

This chain uses TRBV27 with TRBJ2-3; 8 nucleotides align to TRBD1. Germline V gene sequence: CDR1 MNHEY, CDR2 SMNVEV (reference sequence). The CDR3 has 15 amino acids. V was pared by 4 bases and J by 5 bases, with 8 bases of the junction left unmatched. The CDR3 loop reads CASSSQGARIDTQYF. As DNA, the CDR3 is TGTGCCAGCAGTTCGCAGGGGGCGCGTATAGATACGCAGTATTTT.

The rearrangement links TRBV21-1 to TRBJ2-1; the table calls TRBD1, which could not be checked here. TRBV21-1 has pseudogene status. The CDR3 sequence is 20 residues long. CDR3 sequence (DNA): TGTGCCAGCAGCAAAGCGCTTGGACAGGGGCTCCCGCTTTTGGCCGGGGAGCAGTTCTTC. Amino acid sequence: CASSKALGQGLPLLAGEQFF.

The chain couples TRBV4-1 to TRBJ1-2; tentatively, D is TRBD1 (5 bases). Germline V gene data show CDR1 as MGHRA and CDR2 as YSYEKL. V was pared by 1 base and J by 3 bases, with 12 bases between. This CDR3 contains 15 residues. The CDR3 here is CASSQGGGVDYGYTF. The CDR3 coding sequence is TGCGCCAGCAGCCAAGGAGGAGGGGTAGACTATGGCTACACCTTC.

This CDR3 reads CASSLGAGVRYEQYF. Here the CDR3 DNA reads TGCGCCAGCAGCTTGGGGGCAGGGGTAAGGTACGAGCAGTACTTC. The genes are TRBV5-1 and TRBJ2-4; tentative D call: TRBD1 (6 bases). The J call is doubtful: the DNA matches TRBJ2-7 better. Germline V gene data show CDR1 as SGHRS and CDR2 as YFSETQ. The CDR3 runs 15 residues.

A word on this clonotype: One junction end disagrees with the germline gene, perhaps due to a read error. This chain links TRBV6-6 with TRBJ2-5; 11 nucleotides agree with TRBD1. This CDR3 comprises 15 residues. CDR1 and CDR2 (germline): MNHNY, SVGAGI (reference sequence). The CDR3 spells CASRFRTGGRETQYF. Written as DNA, the CDR3 is TGTGCCAGCAGATTCCGGACAGGGGGCCGAGAGACTCAGTACTTC.

In its sample, this clonotype was seen a few times. V gene TRBV5-1 combines with J gene TRBJ2-1, with D possibly being TRBD1 or TRBD2 (6 bases each). From germline, CDR1 is SGHRS and CDR2 YFSETQ. The length of the CDR3 is 15 residues. V lost 4 bases and J lost 6, with 17 bases in between. CDR3 loop: CASSPSWGAGNEQFF. CDR3 coding DNA: TGCGCCAGCAGCCCCTCGTGGGGGGCAGGCAATGAGCAGTTCTTC.

CDR3: CSASTGGGYEQYF. The CDR3 DNA is TGCAGTGCTAGTACAGGGGGCGGGTACGAGCAGTACTTC. This chain connects TRBV20-1 to TRBJ2-7; 9 bases fit TRBD1. The CDR3 is made up of 13 amino acids. Germline lookup yields CDR1 DFQATT and CDR2 SNEGSKA (reference sequence). After removal of 3 bases from V and 4 bases from J, the junction contained 4 bases not matched to a gene.

This clonotype was recorded a few times. The genes are TRBV5-1 and TRBJ1-2; D is possibly TRBD1 (6 bases). Trimming shortened V by 4 bases and J by 4 bases, and 11 bases separated the two germline ends. Germline values: CDR1 SGHRS, CDR2 YFSETQ. This CDR3 spans 13 amino acids. CDR3 nucleotides: TGCGCCAGCAGCCCAGGGGACGTCTATGGCTACACCTTC. Translating gives CASSPGDVYGYTF.

This clonotype appeared a few times. The chain employs TRBV10-3 and TRBJ2-7; D gene ambiguous. Germline V gives CDR1 ENHRY, CDR2 SYGVKD. With 6 bases removed from V and 3 bases from J, the gap between germline ends came to 9 bases. The CDR3 is 12 residues long. The CDR3 nucleotides read TGTGCCATCAGGGATCAGAACTACGAGCAGTACTTC. Its translation is CAIRDQNYEQYF.

The gene calls are TRBV27 and TRBJ1-2; tentatively, D is TRBD1 (5 bases). V lost 7 bases and J 2 bases, leaving 11 bases between the germline ends. Per the germline V gene, CDR1 is MNHEY and CDR2 is SMNVEV (reference sequence). CDR3 length: 13 residues. The CDR3 DNA sequence: TGTGCCAGCAAGGTTCGGGGGAACTATGGCTACACCTTC. Protein: CASKVRGNYGYTF.

The chain links TRBV20-1 to TRBJ1-2; no definite D call. The CDR3 totals 13 residues. V was pared by 4 bases and J by 5 bases, with 14 bases between. CDR1 and CDR2 (germline): DFQATT, SNEGSKA (reference sequence). CDR3 in amino acids: CSATDRFKYGYTF. The CDR3 region has the DNA TGCAGTGCTACGGACCGTTTTAAGTATGGCTACACCTTC.

The sample holds a few counts of this clonotype. The V call is TRBV6-5, the J call TRBJ2-6, with TRBD1 matching over 9 bases. Germline CDR1 is MNHEY and CDR2 is SVGAGI. Losses at the gene ends were 0 bases for V and 0 bases for J; bases not matched to a gene: 12. This CDR3 is 21 amino acids long. CDR3 in DNA: TGTGCCAGCAGTTACTCCTTAAACTCGGACAGGGGCAGCTCTGGGGCCAACGTCCTGACTTTC. Translated, it gives CASSYSLNSDRGSSGANVLTF.

This clonotype came up a few times. V is TRBV20-1 and J is TRBJ2-4, with 8 nucleotides matching TRBD1. CDR3 length: 17 amino acids. Germline V gene sequence: CDR1 DFQATT, CDR2 SNEGSKA (reference sequence). Trimming took 0 bases from V and 9 from J; bases not matched to a gene: 16. CDR3 DNA sequence: TGCAGTGCTAGAGATAAGCTAAACAGGGGGACGGTGGGCATTCAGTACTTC. Translating gives CSARDKLNRGTVGIQYF.

This clonotype was seen a few times. The chain employs TRBV6-5 and TRBJ1-1, with TRBD1 as a possible D gene (5 bases). The length of the CDR3 is 14 residues. Trimming removed 6 bases from V and 7 bases from J, with 18 bases in between. The germline V gene has CDR1 MNHEY and CDR2 SVGAGI. CDR3 DNA: TGTGCCAGCAGCTGGGACCGGGTCTCCTTTGAAGCTTTCTTT. This translates into CASSWDRVSFEAFF.

The table lists this clonotype with a few counts. The rearrangement joins TRBV3-1 to TRBJ2-7, with 7 bases lining up with TRBD1. After removal of 5 bases from V and 1 base from J, the junction contained 5 bases not matched to a gene. Germline V gene sequence: CDR1 LGHDT, CDR2 YNNKEL (reference sequence). CDR3 length: 14 amino acids. In nucleotides, the CDR3 is TGTGCCAGCAGCTACAGGGGAAAATCCTACGAGCAGTACTTC. Its protein is CASSYRGKSYEQYF.

The CDR3 coding sequence is TGTGCCAGCGTGATCGGGCGCACTGAAGCTTTCTTT. Its protein is CASVIGRTEAFF. This chain joins TRBV2 and TRBJ1-1; D gene uncertain. V gave up 8 bases and J gave up 4 bases, with 11 bases separating them. The CDR3 is 12 residues long. CDR1 SNHLY and CDR2 FYNNEI come from the germline V gene. Filled out from reference TRBV2 and TRBJ1-1, the complete variable domain reads EPEVTQTPSHQVTQMGQEVILRCVPISNHLYFYWYRQILGQKVEFLVSFYNNEISEKSEIFDDQFSVERPDGSNFTLKIRSTKLEDSAMYFCASVIGRTEAFFGQGTRLTVV.

This rearrangement joins TRBV25-1 to TRBJ1-2; 7 nucleotides align to TRBD1. The CDR3 contains 13 residues. In germline, CDR1 is MGHDK, CDR2 SYGVNS. V shed 7 bases, J shed 2 bases, and the junction held 4 bases outside the gene matches. The CDR3 DNA is TGTGCCAGCAATCCAGGGGGGAACTATGGCTACACCTTC. Encoded protein: CASNPGGNYGYTF.

This clonotype showed up many times. The rearrangement uses TRBV6-1 and TRBJ2-5; D is undetermined. The CDR3 contains 13 residues. V was pared by 8 bases and J by 2 bases, with 12 bases between. Germline CDR1 MNHNS, CDR2 SASEGT. Written as DNA, the CDR3 is TGTGCCAGCGAATGGACCGAGCAAGAGACCCAGTACTTC. It translates to CASEWTEQETQYF.

In regard to this clonotype: The germline gene is not matched at one end of the junction; a read error may be the cause. The gene calls are TRBV4-3 and TRBJ1-2; the match to TRBD1 covers 9 bases. CDR1 is LGHNA and CDR2 is YSLEER in the germline V gene. The CDR3 length is 15 residues. CDR3 bases: TGCGTCAGCAGCCAAGGGCAGACAGGGGGCTATGGCTACACCTTC. Encoded protein: CVSSQGQTGGYGYTF.

The chain has TRBV4-3 and TRBJ2-1, with a possible D match to TRBD2 (5 bases). The length of the CDR3 is 15 residues. V was trimmed by 0 bases and J by 7 bases, leaving 13 bases between them. From germline, CDR1 is LGHNA and CDR2 YSLEER. This CDR3 is CASSQEGVERNEQFF. Here the CDR3 DNA reads TGCGCCAGCAGCCAAGAGGGCGTAGAGCGGAATGAGCAGTTCTTC.

The chain employs TRBV28 and TRBJ1-6, with no clear D. The V gene's germline CDR1 is MDHEN and CDR2 SYDVKM. Trimming took 10 bases from V and 13 from J, leaving 17 bases between them. CDR3 length: 12 amino acids. The CDR3 region has the DNA TGTGCCACGGGTTTTCTAGGATCTCCCCTCCACTTT. Translated, it gives CATGFLGSPLHF.